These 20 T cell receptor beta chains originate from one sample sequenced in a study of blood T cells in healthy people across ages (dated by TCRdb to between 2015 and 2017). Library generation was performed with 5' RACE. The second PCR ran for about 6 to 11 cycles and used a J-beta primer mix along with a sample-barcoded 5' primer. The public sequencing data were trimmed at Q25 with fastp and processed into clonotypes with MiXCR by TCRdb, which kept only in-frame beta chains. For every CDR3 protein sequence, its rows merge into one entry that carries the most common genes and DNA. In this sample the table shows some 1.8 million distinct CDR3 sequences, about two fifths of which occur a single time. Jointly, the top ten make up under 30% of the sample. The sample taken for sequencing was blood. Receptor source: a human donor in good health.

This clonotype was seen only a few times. For the CDR3, the DNA is TGCAGTGCTCCGGGGGAAAGGCAGGGGTACACAGATACGCAGTATTTT. Protein sequence: CSAPGERQGYTDTQYF. V gene TRBV20-1 combines with J gene TRBJ2-3, with D perhaps given as TRBD1 or TRBD2 (6 bases each). From germline, CDR1 is DFQATT and CDR2 SNEGSKA (reference sequence). The CDR3 is made up of 16 amino acids. The V and J ends lost 5 bases and 2 bases respectively, with 20 bases between them.

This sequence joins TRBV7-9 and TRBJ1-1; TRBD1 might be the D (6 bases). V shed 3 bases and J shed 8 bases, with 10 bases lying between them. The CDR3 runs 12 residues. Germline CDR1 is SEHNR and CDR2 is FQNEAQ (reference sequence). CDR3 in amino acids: CASSFQGREAFF. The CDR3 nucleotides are TGTGCCAGCAGCTTTCAGGGGAGAGAAGCTTTCTTT. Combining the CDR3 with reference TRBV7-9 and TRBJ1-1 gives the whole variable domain DTGVSQNPRHKITKRGQNVTFRCDPISEHNRLYWYRQTLGQGPEFLTYFQNEAQLEKSRLLSDRFSAERPKGSFSTLEIQRTEQGDSAMYLCASSFQGREAFFGQGTRLTVV.

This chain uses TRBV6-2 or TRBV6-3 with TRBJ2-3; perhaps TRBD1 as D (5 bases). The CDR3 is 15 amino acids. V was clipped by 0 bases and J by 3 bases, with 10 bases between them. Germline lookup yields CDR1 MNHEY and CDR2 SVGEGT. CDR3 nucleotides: TGTGCCAGCAGTTACTCTGTTGGGGCTACAGATACGCAGTATTTT. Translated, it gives CASSYSVGATDTQYF.

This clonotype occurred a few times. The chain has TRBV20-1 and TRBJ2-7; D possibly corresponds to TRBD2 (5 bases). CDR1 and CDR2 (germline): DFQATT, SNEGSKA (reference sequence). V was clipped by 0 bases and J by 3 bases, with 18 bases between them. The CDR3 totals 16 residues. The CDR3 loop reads CSARDRRQAGYYEQYF. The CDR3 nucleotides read TGCAGTGCTAGAGATAGGAGGCAGGCCGGCTACTACGAGCAGTACTTC.

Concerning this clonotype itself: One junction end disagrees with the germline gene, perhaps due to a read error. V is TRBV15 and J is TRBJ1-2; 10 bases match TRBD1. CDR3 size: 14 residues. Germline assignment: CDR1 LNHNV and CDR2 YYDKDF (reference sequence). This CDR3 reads CATSRQGAGDGYTF. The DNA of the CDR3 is TGCGCCACCAGCAGACAGGGGGCTGGGGATGGCTACACCTTC.

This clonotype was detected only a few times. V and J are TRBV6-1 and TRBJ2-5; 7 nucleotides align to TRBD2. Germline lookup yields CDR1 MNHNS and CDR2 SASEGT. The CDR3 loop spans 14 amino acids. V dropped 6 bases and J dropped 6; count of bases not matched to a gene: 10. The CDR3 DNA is TGTGCCAGCAGGGACGCTAGCGGTGTGAAGACCCAGTACTTC. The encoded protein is CASRDASGVKTQYF.

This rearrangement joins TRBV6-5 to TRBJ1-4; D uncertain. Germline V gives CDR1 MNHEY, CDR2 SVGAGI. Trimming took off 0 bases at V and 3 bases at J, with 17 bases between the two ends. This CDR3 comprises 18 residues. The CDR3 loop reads CASSYSRRNNRANEKLFF. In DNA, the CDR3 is TGTGCCAGCAGTTACTCGAGGCGTAACAACCGGGCTAATGAAAAACTGTTTTTT.

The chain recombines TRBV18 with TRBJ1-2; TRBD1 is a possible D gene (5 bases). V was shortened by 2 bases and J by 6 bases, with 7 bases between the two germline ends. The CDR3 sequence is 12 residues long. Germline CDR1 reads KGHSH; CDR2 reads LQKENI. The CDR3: CASSPGADGYTF. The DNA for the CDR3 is TGTGCCAGCTCACCAGGGGCGGATGGCTACACCTTC.

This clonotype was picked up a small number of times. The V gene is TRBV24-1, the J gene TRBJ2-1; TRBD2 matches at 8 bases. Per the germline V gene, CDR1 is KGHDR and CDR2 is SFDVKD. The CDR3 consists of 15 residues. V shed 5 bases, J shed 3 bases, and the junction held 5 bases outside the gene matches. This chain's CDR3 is CATSGSSGGYNEQFF. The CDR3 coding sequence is TGTGCCACCAGTGGTTCCAGCGGGGGCTACAATGAGCAGTTCTTC.

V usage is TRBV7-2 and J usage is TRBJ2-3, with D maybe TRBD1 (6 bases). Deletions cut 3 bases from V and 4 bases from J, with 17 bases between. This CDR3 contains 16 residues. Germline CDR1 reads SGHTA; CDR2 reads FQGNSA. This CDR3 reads CASSLAAARGSDTQYF. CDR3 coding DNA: TGTGCCAGCAGCTTGGCAGCCGCTAGGGGGTCAGATACGCAGTATTTT.

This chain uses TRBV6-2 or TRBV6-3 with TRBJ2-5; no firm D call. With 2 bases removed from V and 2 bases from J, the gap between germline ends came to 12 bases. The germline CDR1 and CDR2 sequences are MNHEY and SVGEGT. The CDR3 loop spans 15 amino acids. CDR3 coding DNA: TGTGCCAGCAGTTACGGAGTCTCTCGGCAAGAGACCCAGTACTTC. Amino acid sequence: CASSYGVSRQETQYF.

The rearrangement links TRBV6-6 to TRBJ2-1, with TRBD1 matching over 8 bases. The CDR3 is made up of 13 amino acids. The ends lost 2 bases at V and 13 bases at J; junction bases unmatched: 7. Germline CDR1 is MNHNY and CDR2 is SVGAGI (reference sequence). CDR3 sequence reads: CASSYDRGETQFF. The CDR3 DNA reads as TGTGCCAGCAGTTACGACAGGGGTGAGACCCAGTTCTTC.

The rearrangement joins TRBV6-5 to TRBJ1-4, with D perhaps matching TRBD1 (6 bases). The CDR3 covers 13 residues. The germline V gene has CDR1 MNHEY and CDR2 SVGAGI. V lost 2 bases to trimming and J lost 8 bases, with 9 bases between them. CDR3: CASSYGGGEKLFF. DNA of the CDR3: TGTGCCAGCAGTTACGGAGGGGGGGAAAAACTGTTTTTT.

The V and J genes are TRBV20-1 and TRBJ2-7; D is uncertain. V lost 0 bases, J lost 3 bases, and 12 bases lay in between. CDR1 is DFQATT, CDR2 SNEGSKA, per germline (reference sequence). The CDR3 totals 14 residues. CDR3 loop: CSARESGLVYEQYF. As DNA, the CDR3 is TGCAGTGCTAGAGAGTCTGGGTTGGTCTACGAGCAGTACTTC.

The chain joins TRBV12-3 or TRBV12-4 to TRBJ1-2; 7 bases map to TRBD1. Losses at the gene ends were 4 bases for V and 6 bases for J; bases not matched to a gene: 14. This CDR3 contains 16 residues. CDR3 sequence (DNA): TGTGCCAGCAGTTCCTCCGGGGACAGCTATATGGATGGCTACACCTTC. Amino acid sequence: CASSSSGDSYMDGYTF.

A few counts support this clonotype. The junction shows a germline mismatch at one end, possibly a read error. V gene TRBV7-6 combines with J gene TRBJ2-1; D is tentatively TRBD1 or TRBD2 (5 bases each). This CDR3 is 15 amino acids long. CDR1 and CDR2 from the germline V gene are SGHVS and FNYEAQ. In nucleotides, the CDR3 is TGTGCCGGCAGCTTAGGGGACGGAAGCTCCTACGAGCAGTTCTTC. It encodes CAGSLGDGSSYEQFF.

In DNA, the CDR3 is TGTGCCAGCAGCTTACACGGGGGGGCTTTCAACCACAATGAGCAGTTCTTC. Translating it yields CASSLHGGAFNHNEQFF. The rearrangement links TRBV7-9 to TRBJ2-1; 8 bases map to TRBD2. This CDR3 contains 17 residues. Germline trimming cut 2 bases from V and 5 bases from J; bases unmatched to any gene: 11. The germline V gene encodes CDR1 SEHNR and CDR2 FQNEAQ (reference sequence).

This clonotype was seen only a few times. The CDR3 protein is CASSPLAGFVREQFF. The CDR3 DNA reads as TGTGCCAGCAGTCCTCTAGCGGGGTTCGTAAGAGAGCAGTTCTTC. The chain combines TRBV2 with TRBJ2-1; the match to TRBD2 covers 9 bases. CDR1 and CDR2 from the germline V gene are SNHLY and FYNNEI. V gave up 5 bases and J gave up 10 bases; unmatched junction bases: 12. The CDR3 spans 15 residues.

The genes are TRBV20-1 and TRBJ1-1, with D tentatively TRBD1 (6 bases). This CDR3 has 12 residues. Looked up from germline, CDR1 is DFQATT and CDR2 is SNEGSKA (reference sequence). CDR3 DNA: TGCACTAGGGCCAGGGGTCCGCCTGAAGCTTTCTTT. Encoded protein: CTRARGPPEAFF.

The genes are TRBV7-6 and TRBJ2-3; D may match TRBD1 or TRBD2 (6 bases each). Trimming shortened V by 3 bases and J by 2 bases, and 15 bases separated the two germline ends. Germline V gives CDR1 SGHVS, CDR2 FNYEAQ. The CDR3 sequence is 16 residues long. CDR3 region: CASSFKGGGFTDTQYF. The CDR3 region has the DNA TGTGCCAGCAGCTTCAAGGGGGGCGGCTTCACAGATACGCAGTATTTT.